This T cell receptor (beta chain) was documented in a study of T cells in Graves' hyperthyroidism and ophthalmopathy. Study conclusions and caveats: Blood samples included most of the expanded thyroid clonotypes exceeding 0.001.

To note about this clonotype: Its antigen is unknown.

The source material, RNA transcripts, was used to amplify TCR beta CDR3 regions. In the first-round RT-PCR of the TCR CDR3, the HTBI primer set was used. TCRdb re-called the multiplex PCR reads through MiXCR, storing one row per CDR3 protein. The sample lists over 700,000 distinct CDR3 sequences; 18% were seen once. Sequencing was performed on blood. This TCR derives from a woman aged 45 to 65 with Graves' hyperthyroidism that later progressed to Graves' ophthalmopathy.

CDR3 DNA sequence: TGTGCCAGCAGCCAAGCCTGGGACAGGAGAGGCGAGCAGTACTTC. Its translation is CASSQAWDRRGEQYF. This chain links TRBV14 with TRBJ2-7; 8 nucleotides agree with TRBD1. The V gene end was trimmed by 1 base and the J gene end by 6 bases; junction bases not matched to a gene: 8. This CDR3 spans 15 amino acids. CDR1 and CDR2 (germline): SGHDN, FVKESK.